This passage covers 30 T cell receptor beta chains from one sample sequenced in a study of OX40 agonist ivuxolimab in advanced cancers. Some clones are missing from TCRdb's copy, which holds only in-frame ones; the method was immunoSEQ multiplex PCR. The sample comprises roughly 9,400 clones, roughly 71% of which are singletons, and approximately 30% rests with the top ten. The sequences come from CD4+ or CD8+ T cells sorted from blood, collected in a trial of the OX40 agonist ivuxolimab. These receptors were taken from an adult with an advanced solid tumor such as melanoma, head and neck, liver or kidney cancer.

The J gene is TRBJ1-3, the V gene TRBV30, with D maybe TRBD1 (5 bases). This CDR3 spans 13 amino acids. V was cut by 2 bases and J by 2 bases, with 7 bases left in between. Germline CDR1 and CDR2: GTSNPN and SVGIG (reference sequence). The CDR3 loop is CAWSRGAGNTIYF. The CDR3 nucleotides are TGTGCCTGGAGTCGAGGGGCTGGAAACACCATATATTTT.

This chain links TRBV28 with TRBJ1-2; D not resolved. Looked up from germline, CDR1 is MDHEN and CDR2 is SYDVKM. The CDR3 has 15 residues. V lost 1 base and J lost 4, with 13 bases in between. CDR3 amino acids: CASSLLDLNPYGYTF. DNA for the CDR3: TGTGCCAGCAGTTTATTGGACCTCAACCCCTATGGCTACACCTTC.

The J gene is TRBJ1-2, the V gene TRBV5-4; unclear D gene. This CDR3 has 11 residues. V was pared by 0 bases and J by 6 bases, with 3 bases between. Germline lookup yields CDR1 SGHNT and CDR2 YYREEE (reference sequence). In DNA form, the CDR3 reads TGTGCCAGCAGCTTGGAGGATGGCTACACCTTC. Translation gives CASSLEDGYTF. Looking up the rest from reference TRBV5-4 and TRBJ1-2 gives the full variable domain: ETGVTQSPTHLIKTRGQQVTLRCSSQSGHNTVSWYQQALGQGPQFIFQYYREEENGRGNFPPRFSGLQFPNYSSELNVNALELDDSALYLCASSLEDGYTFGSGTRLTVV.

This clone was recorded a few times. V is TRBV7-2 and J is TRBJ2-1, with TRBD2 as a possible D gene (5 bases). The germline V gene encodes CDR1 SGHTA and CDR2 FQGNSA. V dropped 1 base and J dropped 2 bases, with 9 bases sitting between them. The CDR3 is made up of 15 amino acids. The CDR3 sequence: CASSLGGSAYNEQFF. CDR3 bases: TGTGCCAGCAGCTTAGGCGGGTCGGCCTACAATGAGCAGTTCTTC.

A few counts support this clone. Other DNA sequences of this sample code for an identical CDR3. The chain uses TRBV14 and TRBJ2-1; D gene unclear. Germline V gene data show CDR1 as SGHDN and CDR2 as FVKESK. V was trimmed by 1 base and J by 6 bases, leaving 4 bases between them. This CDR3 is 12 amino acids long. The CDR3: CASSQGGNEQFF. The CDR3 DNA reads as TGTGCCAGCAGCCAAGGTGGCAATGAGCAGTTCTTC.

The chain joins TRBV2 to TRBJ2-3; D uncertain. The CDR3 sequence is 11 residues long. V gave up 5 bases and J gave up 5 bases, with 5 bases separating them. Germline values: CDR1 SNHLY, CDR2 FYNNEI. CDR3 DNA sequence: TGTGCCAGCAGTAGTGGAGATACGCAGTATTTT. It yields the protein CASSSGDTQYF.

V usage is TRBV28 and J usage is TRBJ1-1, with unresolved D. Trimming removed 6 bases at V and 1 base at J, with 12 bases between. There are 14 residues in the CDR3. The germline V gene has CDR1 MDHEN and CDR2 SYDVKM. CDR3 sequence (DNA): TGTGCCAGCAGCCATGACTCCGGGAACACTGAAGCTTTCTTT. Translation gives CASSHDSGNTEAFF.

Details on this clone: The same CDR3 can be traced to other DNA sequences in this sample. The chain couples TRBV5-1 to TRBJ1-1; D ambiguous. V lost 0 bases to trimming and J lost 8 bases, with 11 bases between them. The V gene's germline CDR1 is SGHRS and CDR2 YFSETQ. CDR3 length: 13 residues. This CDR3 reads CASSLEPNPEAFF. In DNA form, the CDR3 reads TGCGCCAGCAGCTTGGAACCGAACCCAGAAGCTTTCTTT.

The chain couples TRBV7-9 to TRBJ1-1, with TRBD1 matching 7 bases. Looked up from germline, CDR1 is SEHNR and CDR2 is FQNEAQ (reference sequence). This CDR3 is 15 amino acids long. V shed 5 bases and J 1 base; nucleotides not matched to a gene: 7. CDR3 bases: TGTGCCAGCAGCCTCAGCGGGACAGCGAACACTGAAGCTTTCTTT. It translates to CASSLSGTANTEAFF.

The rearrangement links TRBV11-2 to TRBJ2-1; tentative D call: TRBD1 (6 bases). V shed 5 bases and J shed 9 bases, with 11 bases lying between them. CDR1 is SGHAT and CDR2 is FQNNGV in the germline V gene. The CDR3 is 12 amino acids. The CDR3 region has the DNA TGTGCCAGCAGCGGCAGGGGTGGTGAGCAGTTCTTC. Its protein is CASSGRGGEQFF.

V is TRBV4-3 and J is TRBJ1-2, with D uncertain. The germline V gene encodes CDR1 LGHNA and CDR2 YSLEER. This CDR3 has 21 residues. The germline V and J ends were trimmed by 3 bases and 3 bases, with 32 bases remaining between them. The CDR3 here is CASSQAESRAETPYGYYGYTF. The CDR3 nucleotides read TGCGCCAGCAGCCAGGCGGAGAGTAGGGCAGAAACCCCTTACGGTTACTATGGCTACACCTTC.

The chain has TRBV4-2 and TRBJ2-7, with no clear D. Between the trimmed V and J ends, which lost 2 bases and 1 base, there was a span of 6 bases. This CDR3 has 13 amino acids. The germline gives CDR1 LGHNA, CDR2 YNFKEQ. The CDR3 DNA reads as TGTGCCAGCAGCCAATTTAGTTCCTACGAGCAGTACTTC. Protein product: CASSQFSSYEQYF.

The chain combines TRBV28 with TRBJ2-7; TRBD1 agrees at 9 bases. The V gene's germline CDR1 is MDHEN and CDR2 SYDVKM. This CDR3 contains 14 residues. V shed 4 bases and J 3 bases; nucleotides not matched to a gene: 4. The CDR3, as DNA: TGTGCCAGCAGTTGGCGGACAGGGGTCTACGAGCAGTACTTC. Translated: CASSWRTGVYEQYF.

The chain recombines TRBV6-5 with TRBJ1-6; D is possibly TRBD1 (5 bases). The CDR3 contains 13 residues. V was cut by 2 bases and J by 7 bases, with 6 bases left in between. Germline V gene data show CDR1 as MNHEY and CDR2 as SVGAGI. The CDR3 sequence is CASSYRGNSPLHF. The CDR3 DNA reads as TGTGCCAGCAGTTACCGGGGGAATTCACCCCTCCACTTT.

As DNA, the CDR3 is TGTGCCAGCAGTCCTCAGGAGACTAGCGGTTTCTACGAGCAGTACTTC. It translates to CASSPQETSGFYEQYF. The rearrangement links TRBV7-8 to TRBJ2-7, with 9 nucleotides matching TRBD2. Trimming removed 6 bases from V and 3 bases from J; junction bases left unmatched: 12. There are 16 residues in the CDR3. Germline-derived CDR1 and CDR2 are SGHVS and FQNEAQ.

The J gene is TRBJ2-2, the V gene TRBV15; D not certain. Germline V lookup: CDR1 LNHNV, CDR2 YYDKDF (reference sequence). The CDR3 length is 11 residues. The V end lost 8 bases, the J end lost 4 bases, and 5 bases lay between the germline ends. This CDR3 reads CATLVTGELFF. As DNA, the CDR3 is TGTGCCACCCTGGTCACCGGGGAGCTGTTTTTT.

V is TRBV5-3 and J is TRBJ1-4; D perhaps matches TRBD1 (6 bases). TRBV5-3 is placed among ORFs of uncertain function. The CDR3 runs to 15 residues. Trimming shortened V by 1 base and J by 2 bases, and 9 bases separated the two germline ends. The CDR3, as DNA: TGTGCCAGAAGCTTGTTGGGACACACTAATGAAAAACTGTTTTTT. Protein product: CARSLLGHTNEKLFF.

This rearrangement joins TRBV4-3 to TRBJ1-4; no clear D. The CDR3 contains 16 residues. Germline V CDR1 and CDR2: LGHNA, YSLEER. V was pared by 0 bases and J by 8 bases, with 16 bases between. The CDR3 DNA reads TGCGCCAGCAGCCAAGATTCGGTCAGACTGGGGGAAAAACTGTTTTTT. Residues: CASSQDSVRLGEKLFF.

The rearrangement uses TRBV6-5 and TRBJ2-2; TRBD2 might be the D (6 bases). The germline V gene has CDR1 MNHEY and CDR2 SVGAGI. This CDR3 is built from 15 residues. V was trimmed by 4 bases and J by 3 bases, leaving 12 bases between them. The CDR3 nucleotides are TGTGCCAGCAGTTCCGGGACTGCATACACCGGGGAGCTGTTTTTT. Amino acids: CASSSGTAYTGELFF.

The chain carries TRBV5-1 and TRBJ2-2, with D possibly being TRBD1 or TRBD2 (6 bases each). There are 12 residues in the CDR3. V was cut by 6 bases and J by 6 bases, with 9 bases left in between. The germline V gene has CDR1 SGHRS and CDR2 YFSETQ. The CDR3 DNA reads TGCGCCAGCACAGGGGAGGCCGGGGAGCTGTTTTTT. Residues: CASTGEAGELFF.

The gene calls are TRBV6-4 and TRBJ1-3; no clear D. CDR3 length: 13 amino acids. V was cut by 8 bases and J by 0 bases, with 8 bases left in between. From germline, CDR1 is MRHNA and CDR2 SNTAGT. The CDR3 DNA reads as TGTGCCAGCGTTCGGGTCTCTGGAAACACCATATATTTT. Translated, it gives CASVRVSGNTIYF.

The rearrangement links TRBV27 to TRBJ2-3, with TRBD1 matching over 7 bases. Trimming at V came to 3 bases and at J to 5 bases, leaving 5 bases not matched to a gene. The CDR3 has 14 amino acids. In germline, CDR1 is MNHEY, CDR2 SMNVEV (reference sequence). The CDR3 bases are TGTGCCAGCAGTTTTTTAGGACAGGAAGATACGCAGTATTTT. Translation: CASSFLGQEDTQYF.

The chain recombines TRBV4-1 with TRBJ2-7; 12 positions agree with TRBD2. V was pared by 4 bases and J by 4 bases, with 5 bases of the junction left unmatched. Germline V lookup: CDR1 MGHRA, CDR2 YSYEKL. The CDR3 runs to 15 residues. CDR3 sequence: CASSPSTSGSYEQYF. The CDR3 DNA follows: TGCGCCAGCAGCCCGTCGACTAGCGGGAGTTACGAGCAGTACTTC.

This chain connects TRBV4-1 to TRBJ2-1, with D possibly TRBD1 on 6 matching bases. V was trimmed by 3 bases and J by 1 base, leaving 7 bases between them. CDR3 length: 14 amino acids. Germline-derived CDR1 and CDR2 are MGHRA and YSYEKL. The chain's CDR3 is CASSHTGSYNEQFF. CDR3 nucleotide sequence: TGCGCCAGCAGCCATACAGGGTCCTACAATGAGCAGTTCTTC.

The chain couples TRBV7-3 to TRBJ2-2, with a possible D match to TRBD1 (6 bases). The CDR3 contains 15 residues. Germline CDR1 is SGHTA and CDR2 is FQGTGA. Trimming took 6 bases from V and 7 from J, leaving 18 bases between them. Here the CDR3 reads CASRQQDSSVGELFF. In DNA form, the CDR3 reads TGTGCCAGCAGGCAACAGGACAGCTCGGTCGGGGAGCTGTTTTTT.

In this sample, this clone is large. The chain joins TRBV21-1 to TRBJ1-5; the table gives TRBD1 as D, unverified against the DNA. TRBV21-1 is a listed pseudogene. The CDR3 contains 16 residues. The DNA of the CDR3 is TGTGCCAGCACCGAGGCCGGGACAGGGGGCTCTCAGCCCCAGCATTTT. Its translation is CASTEAGTGGSQPQHF.

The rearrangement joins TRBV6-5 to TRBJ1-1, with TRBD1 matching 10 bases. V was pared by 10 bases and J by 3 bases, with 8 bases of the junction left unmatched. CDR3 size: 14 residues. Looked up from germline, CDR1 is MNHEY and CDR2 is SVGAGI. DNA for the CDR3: TGTGCCACTAAGTCCGGGACAGGGGACACTGAAGCTTTCTTT. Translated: CATKSGTGDTEAFF.

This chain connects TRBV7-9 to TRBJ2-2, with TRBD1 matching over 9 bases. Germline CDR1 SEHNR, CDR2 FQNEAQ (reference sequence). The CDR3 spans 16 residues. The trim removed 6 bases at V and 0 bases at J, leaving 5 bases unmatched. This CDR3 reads CASSSRDRANTGELFF. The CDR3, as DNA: TGTGCCAGCAGTTCCCGGGACAGGGCGAACACCGGGGAGCTGTTTTTT.

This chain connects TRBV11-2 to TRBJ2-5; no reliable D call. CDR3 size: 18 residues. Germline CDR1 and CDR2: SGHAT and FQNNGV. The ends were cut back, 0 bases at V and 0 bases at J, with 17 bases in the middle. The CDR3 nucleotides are TGTGCCAGCAGCTTAGAGATGGGTCGGAAATTGTACCAAGAGACCCAGTACTTC. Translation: CASSLEMGRKLYQETQYF. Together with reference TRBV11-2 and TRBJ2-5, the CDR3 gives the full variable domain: EAGVAQSPRYKIIEKRQSVAFWCNPISGHATLYWYQQILGQGPKLLIQFQNNGVVDDSQLPKDRFSAERLKGVDSTLKIQPAKLEDSAVYLCASSLEMGRKLYQETQYFGPGTRLLVL.

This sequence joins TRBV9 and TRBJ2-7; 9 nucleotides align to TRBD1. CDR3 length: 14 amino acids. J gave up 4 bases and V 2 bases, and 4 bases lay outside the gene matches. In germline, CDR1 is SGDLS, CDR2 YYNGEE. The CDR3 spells CASSVSGTGYEQYF. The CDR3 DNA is TGTGCCAGCAGCGTGTCTGGGACAGGGTACGAGCAGTACTTC.